This is a list of T cell receptor beta chains from one sample in a study of T cells expressing NK-cell markers. No DNA is given; TCRdb re-called the 5' RACE reads and lists each CDR3 protein once. The sample's table shows about 170,000 distinct CDR3 sequences. Sequencing was carried out using blood T cells: a sorted CD56 or NKG2C T cell subset, CD4+ or CD8+ T cells, or bulk PBMC T cells (not recorded which). The receptor set was obtained from a man aged 18-75 years in good health. CDR3s include the opening cysteine and the closing phenylalanine or tryptophan. Not all rows give a size; the values are once, few, many and, for expanded clones, a class.

>.|TRBV7-9|TRBJ2-1
CASSGRAGSPNEQFF
>.|TRBV29-1|TRBJ2-5
CSGGQAFGETQYF
>.|TRBV12-3/TRBV12-4|TRBJ2-7
CASSDRGQIPYEQYF
>.|TRBV7-6|TRBJ2-3
CASSFIEGQDTDTQYF
>.|TRBV4-1|TRBJ1-2
CASSQAQDYGYTF
>.|TRBV3-1|TRBJ2-3
CASSFGGAVDTQYF
>.|TRBV5-5|TRBJ2-1
CASSQETSGEFNEQFF
>.|TRBV5-6|TRBJ1-5
CASSHYVTERPLSQHF
>.|TRBV19|TRBJ2-3
CASKSREGSYPDTQYF
>.|TRBV7-9|TRBJ2-5
CASSLDSLPQYF
>.|TRBV12-3/TRBV12-4|TRBJ2-7
CASSLGSDTYEQYF
>.|TRBV25-1|TRBJ1-6
CASRYRTANSPLHF
>.|TRBV27|TRBJ2-4
CASSLGTAVAKNIQYF
>.|TRBV2|TRBJ2-7
CASSEDPGANEQYF
>.|TRBV21-1|TRBJ2-5
CASSKEYPGAKETQYF
>.|TRBV13|TRBJ1-1
CASSDNGSEGTEAFF
>.|TRBV2|TRBJ2-7
CASSADSGGYEQYF
>.|TRBV3-1|TRBJ2-7
CASSGQARYEQYF
>.|TRBV12-3/TRBV12-4|TRBJ2-1
CASSFGGELYNEQFF
>.|TRBV28|TRBJ1-1
CASSLSGGSEAFF
>.|TRBV4-1|TRBJ1-1
CASSSQKGTEAFF
>.|TRBV6-1|TRBJ2-1
CASRLAGNSYNEQFF
>.|TRBV9|TRBJ2-1
CASSVGNQRGENYNEQFF
>.|TRBV2|TRBJ1-1
CASRARGEHSEAFF
>.|TRBV3-1|TRBJ2-3
CASSQGTSGGAGTDTQYF
>.|TRBV7-9|TRBJ2-3
CASSLVDLLRDTQYF
>.|TRBV13|TRBJ2-2
CASSFGNSNTGELFF
>.|TRBV15|TRBJ1-3
CATSSPGAGYGNTIYF
>.|TRBV27|TRBJ2-4
CASNPGLAGGLIAKNIQYF
>.|TRBV7-9|TRBJ2-2
CASSLAAGQGIPGELFF
>.|TRBV21-1|TRBJ2-7
CASVPGQGPCEQYF
>.|TRBV18|TRBJ2-7
CASSLPTGLSYEQYF
>.|TRBV2|TRBJ2-7
CASKAGTGDYEQYF
>.|TRBV7-6|TRBJ1-1
CASSTTQGRYTEAFF
>.|TRBV3-1|TRBJ2-4
CASSLLGQGGAIQYF
>.|TRBV7-9|TRBJ2-1
CASSLAPTVYNEQFF
>.|TRBV11-2|TRBJ2-7
CASSLMTVPYEQYF
>.|TRBV28|TRBJ2-5
CASSLEREDQETQYF
>.|TRBV10-1|TRBJ1-6
CAGRQESSYNSPLHF
>medium-sized|TRBV29-1|TRBJ2-1
CSVLEGRRGGQFF
>.|TRBV27|TRBJ1-2
CASSLRGGAYGYTF
>.|TRBV20-1|TRBJ1-5
CSAPVGYSNQPQHF
>.|TRBV5-1|TRBJ2-3
CASSFSHFQDTQYF
>.|TRBV6-5|TRBJ2-2
CASSYSWDRATGELFF
>.|TRBV15|TRBJ1-5
CATSRDLGETNQPQHF
>.|TRBV6-4|TRBJ2-1
CASSSTGGAYNEQFF
>.|TRBV4-1|TRBJ2-3
CASSLRTGGTDTQYF
>.|TRBV12-5|TRBJ2-7
CASGLGTNLLYEQYF
>.|TRBV5-5|TRBJ1-1
CASSQTPVGTEAFF
>.|TRBV27|TRBJ2-1
CASGPLGQGVNEQFF
>.|TRBV11-2|TRBJ2-5
CASSPYTFFYTPPTDQETQYF
>.|TRBV12-3/TRBV12-4|TRBJ2-1
CASSFYGARGEQFF
>.|TRBV5-1|TRBJ1-1
CASSFVQATGTEAFF
>.|TRBV20-1|TRBJ1-2
CSEDQGAYGYTF
>.|TRBV13|TRBJ2-7
CASSSQGLEQYF
>.|TRBV5-6|TRBJ2-5
CASSGQNTQETQYF
>.|TRBV27|TRBJ2-7
CASSQTPQGAYEQYF
>.|TRBV6-1|TRBJ1-2
CASSEPGDGYTF
>.|TRBV27|TRBJ2-1
CASKLSLRSYNEQFF
>.|TRBV12-3/TRBV12-4|TRBJ1-5
CASSLVGRGQPQHF